This TCR beta chain was sequenced during a study of OX40 agonist ivuxolimab in advanced cancers. A note on the overall study: Ivuxolimab, which targeted the costimulatory receptor OX40 (CD134), was an agonistic, fully human IgG2 monoclonal antibody. Intravenous ivuxolimab was administered to patients every 2 weeks at six dose levels: 0.01, 0.1, 0.3, 1.5, 3 and 10 mg/kg. Three dose-escalation patients achieved partial responses, one with hepatocellular carcinoma and two with cutaneous melanoma. The paper covers the monotherapy dose-escalation part of the phase I ivuxolimab trial, which included N of about 56 patients. Among the approximately 50 dose-escalation patients, 19 had hepatocellular carcinoma, 15 or so melanoma, 9 renal cell carcinoma and 9 head and neck cancer. Prior anti-PD-1, anti-PD-L1 or anti-CTLA-4 therapy was permitted, and checkpoint inhibitors had been received by under 50% of dose-escalation patients. The dose-escalation cohort was almost 85% male with a mean age of around 62 years, ranging from roughly 20 to 85. The point of sequencing TCRbeta in the periphery was to test whether ivuxolimab changed TCR sequence diversity and drove clonal T-cell expansion. Here is what the overall study found, with its caveats: Clonal expansion of both CD4+ and CD8+ blood T cells was observed from baseline to week 6 at doses 0.1 to 3.0 mg/kg. In the 0.1-3.0 mg/kg groups, partial responders had among the lowest normalized peripheral clonal expansion, particularly in CD8+ T cells. After ivuxolimab, expanded clones were on average more numerous among CD8+ T cells than among CD4+ T cells. Low levels of normalized T-cell clonal expansion were also seen in some nonresponding patients. Which antigens the clonally expanded peripheral T cells were specific for was not determined.

The trial excluded patients who had a history of autoimmune disease or who were on systemic immunosuppression. Peripheral blood for TCR sequencing was collected from all dose cohorts at baseline, on cycle 4 day 1, and on cycle 7 day 1. The samples were drawn from a first-in-human, open-label, multicenter phase I dose-escalation trial of ivuxolimab. The trial enrolled adults with locally advanced or metastatic head and neck squamous cell, hepatocellular, melanoma or renal cell carcinoma. Before TCR sequencing, CD4+ and CD8+ T cells were separately sorted from peripheral blood. Genomic DNA was isolated from the sorted cells so that the TCRbeta CDR3 region could be sequenced. The immunoSEQ Assay was used for sequencing of TCRbeta CDR3 regions. TCRdb provides this immuneACCESS table in a form limited to in-frame rearrangements. Some clones are lacking; in checked studies, under half of them reflect an unresolved V gene, and why the rest are absent is not known. This sample lists under 100,000 clones; more than 65% were detected once. Clones ranked in the top ten supply roughly 4.9% of the sample.

This clone was picked up one time. Its specific antigen is unknown. There are no base qualities to consult, and no much larger clone falls within one base. Trimming takes 2 bases from V and 0 bases from J, and the germline ends sit 9 bases apart. As encoded in the germline V gene, CDR1 is SGHRS while CDR2 is YFSETQ. The CDR3 sequence holds 15 residues, the cysteine and phenylalanine included. Only CDR3 DNA remains: 45 bases, in frame from the first base. Sample: CD4+ or CD8+ T cells sorted from blood, taken in a trial of the OX40 agonist ivuxolimab. The receptor's source is an adult with an advanced solid tumor such as melanoma, head and neck, liver or kidney cancer. The chain joins TRBV5-1 to TRBJ1-5, with the identity of the D gene unclear. The bases are TGCGCCAGCAGCTTCGGAGGCAATAGCAATCAGCCCCAGCATTTT. It encodes CASSFGGNSNQPQHF.